These 11 T cell receptor beta chains were all obtained from the same sample, sequenced in a study of cytomegalovirus exposure and HLA in healthy donors. Both 60 Vbeta primers and 13 Jbeta primers went into the PCR. Measured with immunoSEQ multiplex PCR; TCRdb has only the in-frame clones, and not every one. The data show about 130,000 clones, roughly 80% seen once. Sequenced material: PBMCs. The receptors come from a man aged 18-30 years in good health and CMV-seropositive.

This clone was found a few times. This rearrangement joins TRBV6-6 to TRBJ1-1, with a weak D call TRBD1 (5 bases). V lost 8 bases and J 8 bases, leaving 15 bases between the germline ends. CDR3 length: 12 residues. CDR1 and CDR2 (germline): MNHNY, SVGAGI (reference sequence). The CDR3 spells CASFTDGGEAFF. In DNA form, the CDR3 reads TGTGCCAGCTTTACGGACGGGGGGGAAGCTTTCTTT.

This clone appeared a few times. This chain links TRBV13 with TRBJ1-4; D is ambiguous. The CDR3 is made up of 16 amino acids. Trimming stripped 6 bases from V and 13 bases from J, with 27 bases between. Germline CDR1 and CDR2: PRHDT and FYEKMQ (reference sequence). The CDR3 here is CASSSNKNRGWGGLFF. As DNA, the CDR3 is TGTGCCAGCAGTTCGAACAAAAACCGGGGATGGGGAGGACTGTTTTTT.

Note on this clone: The sample contains more than one DNA sequence encoding this CDR3. The V call is TRBV7-2, the J call TRBJ2-3; the D gene is possibly TRBD2 (6 bases). The CDR3 extends over 15 amino acids. V gave up 3 bases and J gave up 0 bases, with 10 bases separating them. Germline V gene lookup returns CDR1 SGHTA and CDR2 FQGNSA. The CDR3 nucleotides are TGTGCCAGCAGCTTTCCCCGGGGGAGCACAGATACGCAGTATTTT. It codes for CASSFPRGSTDTQYF.

The chain combines TRBV7-9 with TRBJ1-6; tentative D call: TRBD1 (6 bases). Trimming took off 3 bases at V and 4 bases at J, with 16 bases between the two ends. From germline, CDR1 is SEHNR and CDR2 FQNEAQ (reference sequence). The CDR3 consists of 17 residues. CDR3 protein: CASSFGAGAEYNSPLHF. CDR3 nucleotides: TGTGCCAGCAGCTTCGGTGCGGGGGCTGAGTATAATTCACCCCTCCACTTT.

The chain's CDR3 is CASSLYRTDTQYF. The CDR3 region has the DNA TGTGCCAGCAGCCTCTATCGGACAGATACGCAGTATTTT. The V call is TRBV6-1, the J call TRBJ2-3; D is ambiguous. CDR3 length: 13 amino acids. Deletions cut 6 bases from V and 3 bases from J, with 10 bases between. The germline V gene has CDR1 MNHNS and CDR2 SASEGT.

This clone was seen only a few times. The V call is TRBV27, the J call TRBJ1-1; D is undetermined. V was clipped by 3 bases and J by 1 base, with 6 bases between them. The CDR3 spans 13 residues. Looked up from germline, CDR1 is MNHEY and CDR2 is SMNVEV (reference sequence). The CDR3 region has the DNA TGTGCCAGCAGTTTTCGGGGGAACACTGAAGCTTTCTTT. It codes for CASSFRGNTEAFF.

Turning to this clone: A junction boundary mismatches the germline segment, possibly from a read error. This rearrangement joins TRBV30 to TRBJ1-1, with no clear D. Germline V CDR1 and CDR2: GTSNPN, SVGIG (reference sequence). The CDR3 has 14 amino acids. CDR3 protein: CAWSAGTGNPEAFF. The CDR3 DNA is TGTGCCTGGAGTGCCGGAACGGGGAACCCTGAAGCTTTCTTT.

This chain connects TRBV2 to TRBJ2-1, with 7 bases fitting TRBD1. Germline CDR1 and CDR2: SNHLY and FYNNEI. V lost 9 bases and J lost 1; bases outside the gene matches: 6. The CDR3 is made up of 14 amino acids. The CDR3 DNA reads as TGTGCCAGGATGAGACAGGGATCCTACAATGAGCAGTTCTTC. Protein sequence: CARMRQGSYNEQFF. The whole variable domain, remainder taken from reference TRBV2 and TRBJ2-1, is EPEVTQTPSHQVTQMGQEVILRCVPISNHLYFYWYRQILGQKVEFLVSFYNNEISEKSEIFDDQFSVERPDGSNFTLKIRSTKLEDSAMYFCARMRQGSYNEQFFGPGTRLTVL.

The V gene is TRBV10-2, the J gene TRBJ2-7; 8 bases line up with TRBD1. Trimming cost V 4 bases and J 5 bases; bases outside gene matches: 1. From germline, CDR1 is WSHSY and CDR2 SAAADI. This CDR3 spans 12 amino acids. The CDR3 region has the DNA TGCGCCAGCAGTGTGACAGGGGACGAGCAGTACTTC. Its protein is CASSVTGDEQYF.

The chain joins TRBV27 to TRBJ2-1; 8 bases map to TRBD2. The V gene end was trimmed by 8 bases and the J gene end by 4 bases; junction bases not matched to a gene: 4. CDR3 length: 13 residues. Germline CDR1 and CDR2: MNHEY and SMNVEV (reference sequence). The CDR3 bases are TGTGCCAGCTCCGGGGGGGCGTACAATGAGCAGTTCTTC. Translated: CASSGGAYNEQFF.

This chain joins TRBV7-2 and TRBJ1-6; D is unclear. Trimming removed 3 bases from V and 10 bases from J, with 19 bases in between. Germline V CDR1 and CDR2: SGHTA, FQGNSA. The CDR3 has 16 amino acids. CDR3 in DNA: TGTGCCAGCAGCTTTCAGTCGGAGTTATTGGTATCACCCCTCCACTTT. Protein: CASSFQSELLVSPLHF. The full variable domain, rest sourced from reference TRBV7-2 and TRBJ1-6, is GAGVSQSPSNKVTEKGKDVELRCDPISGHTALYWYRQSLGQGLEFLIYFQGNSAPDKSGLPSDRFSAERTGGSVSTLTIQRTQQEDSAVYLCASSFQSELLVSPLHFGNGTRLTVT.